This T cell receptor beta chain was sequenced for a study of shared clonotypes between healthy human individuals. About this clone itself: What it recognizes is unknown.

Study-wide points: The diversity represented, both genetic and in exposure history, was limited by few donors. The sharing of approximately 4.6% of naive CD4 clonotypes was seen across a few donors. Across subsets, estimated richness was generally greater for naive than for memory populations.

Donation came from healthy HIV-negative adults that had no recent acute infections or vaccinations. This table comes from immunoSEQ multiplex PCR, and its TCRdb copy is limited to in-frame clones, with some not included. This repertoire shows roughly 1,000,000 clones, 75% to 85% found once; its top ten account for roughly 0.61%. The CDR3 loop spans 15 amino acids. From germline, CDR1 is ENHRY and CDR2 SYGVKD. V was clipped by 0 bases and J by 8 bases; unmatched bases: 8. Sequenced input: memory CD4+ T cells from PBMCs. The subset is: CD45RA-negative fraction. This TCR was recovered from a man younger than 35 in good health. Some clones in this sample may be carry-over from other donors' samples. The chain joins TRBV10-3 to TRBJ1-2; 8 bases are shared with TRBD1. Here the CDR3 reads CAISESDTGGRGYTF. The CDR3 DNA sequence: TGTGCCATCAGTGAGTCTGATACAGGGGGAAGGGGCTACACCTTC.